This T cell receptor beta chain originates from a study of stem cell transplantation in POMP-related autoinflammatory disease. Notes on the study in general: A trend toward lower repertoire diversity and greater clonality appeared in every analyzed T-cell subset of PRAID patients. Fewer unique TRB V-J gene pairings were identified in patients with PRAID.

Comment on this clone: The antigen remains unidentified.

Germline loops: CDR1 SQVTM, CDR2 ANQGSEA. The V gene end was trimmed by 4 bases and the J gene end by 2 bases; junction bases not matched to a gene: 4. CDR3 length equals 14 residues. Using immunoSEQ multiplex PCR, the repertoire was profiled, and TCRdb retains in-frame clones only, with some absent. The sample contains over 30,000 clones, just over 85% of which appear only once. PRAID featured prominent immunodeficiency. V usage is TRBV29-1 and J usage is TRBJ2-4; TRBD1 agrees at 8 bases. Material: CD4+ T cells from PBMCs, obtained before stem cell transplantation. This TCR was recovered from a human donor with POMP-related autoinflammation and immune dysregulation (PRAID). DNA of the CDR3: TGCAGCGTTGTAGCAGGGGGCTCCAAAAACATTCAGTACTTC. It is translated as CSVVAGGSKNIQYF.